The present T cell receptor beta chain was sequenced within a study of post-analysis software for immune sequencing data. At least ten counts were recorded for this clonotype. Its target is unknown. Germline CDR1 and CDR2: MNHEY and SMNVEV (reference sequence). Trimming cost V 0 bases and J 1 base, with 15 bases left between them. The CDR3 is made up of 17 amino acids. Broader study findings: Samples prepared in the same batch strongly co-clustered by F measure. In patients, TRBV5-6, TRBV5-1 and TRBV20-1 belonged to four or five TRBV segments found more frequently than in controls.

Each TCR beta cDNA library carried unique molecular identifiers. TCRdb itself ran the PCR reads through MiXCR, one entry per CDR3 protein. The data hold just over 250,000 distinct CDR3 sequences, with 35% to 45% observed a single time. The sample comprised blood. This sequence originates from a girl aged 5 to 17 with multiple sclerosis. The rearrangement joins TRBV27 to TRBJ1-1; D gene ambiguous. In nucleotides, the CDR3 is TGTGCCAGCAGTTTATCGTGGTCGGGCTACTCGAACACTGAAGCTTTCTTT. This gives the protein CASSLSWSGYSNTEAFF.